The next 7 T cell receptor beta chains were all read from a single sample in a study (dated by TCRdb to 2014 to 2015). The method behind the library was 5' RACE. Instrument used: Illumina MiSeq. Through fastp at Q25 and MiXCR, TCRdb rebuilt clones from the public reads, retaining in-frame beta chains. Each record represents a unique CDR3 protein, reported with the most common genes and DNA among its rows. This sample lists roughly 50,000 distinct CDR3 sequences; roughly a quarter were detected once. The top ten clones comprise about 3% of the sample. Sequenced: tumor-infiltrating naive CD4+ T cells sorted from the breast tumor. Read against the paper, the sample's cell subset or site label means: naive CD4+ T cells, CD4+CD45RA+CD25-. These receptors were obtained from a female donor with breast cancer.

Only a few counts were recorded for this clonotype. The V gene is TRBV5-5, the J gene TRBJ1-4; 10 positions match TRBD1. The J segment lost 3 bases and the V segment lost 4 bases, leaving 6 bases of the junction unmatched. The CDR3 is made up of 16 amino acids. The V gene's germline CDR1 is SGHKS and CDR2 YYEKEE (reference sequence). The CDR3 DNA reads as TGTGCCAGCAGCGTCGGGACAGGGGTGTCTAATGAAAAACTGTTTTTT. Protein product: CASSVGTGVSNEKLFF.

This clonotype was observed a few times. The gene calls are TRBV4-1 and TRBJ1-5; the match to TRBD1 covers 8 bases. Germline trimming cut 4 bases from V and 6 bases from J; bases unmatched to any gene: 14. Germline V lookup: CDR1 MGHRA, CDR2 YSYEKL. CDR3 length: 17 residues. The chain's CDR3 is CASSPRLDRDWFQPQHF. CDR3 in DNA: TGCGCCAGCAGCCCGAGATTGGACAGGGATTGGTTTCAGCCCCAGCATTTT.

The chain carries TRBV20-1 and TRBJ2-7; TRBD2 matches 8 bases. Germline V CDR1 and CDR2: DFQATT, SNEGSKA (reference sequence). V was pared by 3 bases and J by 1 base, with 8 bases of the junction left unmatched. CDR3 size: 15 residues. CDR3 bases: TGCAGTGCTAGGCCCTTTGCGGGAGGTTCCTACGAGCAGTACTTC. This gives the protein CSARPFAGGSYEQYF.

As DNA, the CDR3 is TGTGCCAGCAGCTCGCCGACTAGCGGGGGGATCAATGAGCAGTTCTTC. It translates to CASSSPTSGGINEQFF. The chain joins TRBV11-2 to TRBJ2-1; 13 nucleotides align to TRBD2. The CDR3 runs 16 residues. Germline CDR1 reads SGHAT; CDR2 reads FQNNGV. The V gene end was trimmed by 4 bases and the J gene end by 6 bases; junction bases not matched to a gene: 6.

V usage is TRBV7-8 and J usage is TRBJ2-3, with D possibly TRBD1 on 6 matching bases. Trimming left V 8 bases short and J 0 bases short, with 27 bases between. The germline gives CDR1 SGHVS, CDR2 FQNEAQ. There are 19 residues in the CDR3. The CDR3 DNA reads TGTGCCAGCGGCCCCGGCAGGGGTATTCAGGGCGGGAGCACAGATACGCAGTATTTT. This encodes CASGPGRGIQGGSTDTQYF.

This clonotype was observed a few times. The CDR3 reads CASSPGSNQPQHF. In DNA, the CDR3 is TGTGCCAGCTCACCGGGAAGCAATCAGCCCCAGCATTTT. The V and J genes are TRBV18 and TRBJ1-5; D gene uncertain. The CDR3 spans 13 residues. Germline V lookup: CDR1 KGHSH, CDR2 LQKENI. Trimming removed 3 bases at V and 1 base at J, with 4 bases between.

This chain links TRBV5-5 with TRBJ1-5; D is undetermined. V lost 0 bases to trimming and J lost 4 bases, with 8 bases between them. CDR1 and CDR2 from the germline V gene are SGHKS and YYEKEE (reference sequence). This CDR3 comprises 14 residues. CDR3 amino acids: CASSLEVFNQPQHF. CDR3 DNA sequence: TGTGCCAGCAGCTTGGAGGTGTTTAATCAGCCCCAGCATTTT.